The 28 T cell receptor beta chains below all came from one sample that was sequenced in a study of blood T cells in healthy people across ages. A second PCR, run for roughly 7 to 12 cycles, used a sample-barcoded 5' primer plus a J-beta primer mix. TCRdb reanalysed the 5' RACE reads using MiXCR and keeps one entry per CDR3 protein. The sample lists around 700,000 distinct CDR3 sequences; around 25% were seen once. These data also formed part of another study, on T cells of mothers and their children.

Sequenced input: blood. Every receptor here comes from a boy under 18 in good health.

The chain links TRBV19 to TRBJ1-1, with D possibly being TRBD1 (6 bases). The CDR3 covers 16 residues. Trimming pared 4 bases from V and 1 base from J, leaving 16 bases between. Germline V gives CDR1 LNHDA, CDR2 SQIVND (reference sequence). This chain's CDR3 is CASSTEAGTPNTEAFF. The DNA for the CDR3 is TGTGCCAGTAGTACCGAGGCCGGGACACCGAACACTGAAGCTTTCTTT.

The rearrangement links TRBV28 to TRBJ2-5; 7 positions match TRBD2. The CDR3 runs 15 residues. The germline V gene encodes CDR1 MDHEN and CDR2 SYDVKM. Germline trimming cut 3 bases from V and 4 bases from J; bases unmatched to any gene: 8. This CDR3 is CASSFLRGTRETQYF. The DNA of the CDR3 is TGTGCCAGCAGTTTTTTGCGGGGGACGCGAGAGACCCAGTACTTC.

The chain uses TRBV10-3 and TRBJ2-3; D ambiguous. The V and J ends lost 8 bases and 2 bases respectively, with 8 bases between them. This CDR3 comprises 12 residues. Germline CDR1 ENHRY, CDR2 SYGVKD. CDR3 DNA sequence: TGTGCCATCGGGGTAAACACAGATACGCAGTATTTT. Its translation is CAIGVNTDTQYF.

This clonotype came up a few times. The J gene is TRBJ1-1, the V gene TRBV2; D call uncertain. This CDR3 is built from 13 residues. Germline V gene lookup returns CDR1 SNHLY and CDR2 FYNNEI. V lost 10 bases, J lost 8 bases, and 20 bases lay in between. CDR3 nucleotides: TGTGCCAATTACGAGGACGCCCGCGCGGAAGCTTTCTTT. This translates into CANYEDARAEAFF.

This clonotype came up a few times. V gene TRBV6-2 or TRBV6-3 combines with J gene TRBJ2-7; D possibly corresponds to TRBD1 (5 bases). The CDR3 is 17 residues long. V was clipped by 2 bases and J by 0 bases, with 17 bases between them. CDR1 and CDR2 from the germline V gene are MNHEY and SVGEGT. CDR3 DNA: TGTGCCAGCAGTTACCCAGGACACCCTGGGTTCTCCTACGAGCAGTACTTC. Amino acid sequence: CASSYPGHPGFSYEQYF.

This clonotype has only a few counts. This chain uses TRBV3-1 with TRBJ2-5; either TRBD1 or TRBD2 may supply D (5 bases each). Trimming shortened V by 3 bases and J by 1 base, and 9 bases separated the two germline ends. The CDR3 has 14 residues. CDR1 is LGHDT and CDR2 is YNNKEL in the germline V gene (reference sequence). In DNA, the CDR3 is TGTGCCAGCAGCCAGTGGGGGAGCCAAGAGACCCAGTACTTC. The encoded protein is CASSQWGSQETQYF.

V is TRBV20-1 and J is TRBJ2-5; the D call may be TRBD1 or TRBD2 (5 bases each). The V gene's germline CDR1 is DFQATT and CDR2 SNEGSKA (reference sequence). V gave up 6 bases and J gave up 0 bases, with 8 bases separating them. CDR3 length equals 12 residues. The CDR3 bases are TGCAGTGCCCCGGGACACCAAGAGACCCAGTACTTC. Translation: CSAPGHQETQYF.

The chain carries TRBV19 and TRBJ2-5, with D tentatively TRBD2 (6 bases). The DNA end is a closer match to TRBJ2-1, so the J assignment may be wrong. The CDR3 is 14 amino acids. Germline V CDR1 and CDR2: LNHDA, SQIVND (reference sequence). DNA for the CDR3: TGTGCCAGTAGTTGGGGCGGGGTCCACAATGAGCAGTTCTTC. Translated, it gives CASSWGGVHNEQFF.

This clonotype was detected a few times. The chain has TRBV6-6 and TRBJ1-4, with unresolved D. V was trimmed by 0 bases and J by 7 bases, leaving 6 bases between them. The CDR3 consists of 13 residues. Germline CDR1 MNHNY, CDR2 SVGAGI (reference sequence). In DNA form, the CDR3 reads TGTGCCAGCAGTTACTCGAGGCGTGAAAAACTGTTTTTT. Translating gives CASSYSRREKLFF.

This chain joins TRBV27 and TRBJ2-5; 7 positions agree with TRBD1. The J segment lost 3 bases and the V segment lost 5 bases, leaving 9 bases of the junction unmatched. This CDR3 is 15 amino acids long. Germline CDR1 MNHEY, CDR2 SMNVEV (reference sequence). CDR3 sequence reads: CASSSRDSPEETQYF. The CDR3 bases are TGTGCCAGCAGTAGCCGGGACAGTCCCGAAGAGACCCAGTACTTC.

V is TRBV7-9 and J is TRBJ1-1; D remains ambiguous. The CDR3 is 12 amino acids. Germline values: CDR1 SEHNR, CDR2 FQNEAQ (reference sequence). Trimming removed 0 bases at V and 8 bases at J, with 7 bases between. DNA of the CDR3: TGTGCCAGCAGCTTAGCGGTAGAGGAAGCTTTCTTT. Translation gives CASSLAVEEAFF.

This clonotype has just a few counts. The chain recombines TRBV6-6 with TRBJ2-1; TRBD2 is a possible D gene (6 bases). The V end was cut by 8 bases, the J end by 3 bases, with 14 bases between. Germline values: CDR1 MNHNY, CDR2 SVGAGI (reference sequence). The CDR3 covers 14 residues. CDR3 bases: TGTGCCAGCTTTAGGACTAACCTCTACAATGAGCAGTTCTTC. Its translation: CASFRTNLYNEQFF.

This clonotype was detected a few times. The chain links TRBV20-1 to TRBJ2-1, with 8 bases identical to TRBD1. This CDR3 has 14 amino acids. Germline loops: CDR1 DFQATT, CDR2 SNEGSKA (reference sequence). With V trimmed by 5 bases and J by 3 bases, 6 bases remained unmatched. The CDR3 DNA reads TGCAGTGCTCTGGCACAGGGGGTCTACAATGAGCAGTTCTTC. Translation gives CSALAQGVYNEQFF.

This chain links TRBV20-1 with TRBJ2-2; 12 bases agree with TRBD1. The CDR3 has 16 residues. V gave up 2 bases and J gave up 4 bases; unmatched junction bases: 5. The germline V gene encodes CDR1 DFQATT and CDR2 SNEGSKA (reference sequence). CDR3 in amino acids: CSARPRDRGLTGELFF. Here the CDR3 DNA reads TGCAGTGCTAGACCCCGGGACAGGGGGCTCACCGGGGAGCTGTTTTTT.

The chain is built from TRBV29-1 and TRBJ2-1; perhaps TRBD2 as D (6 bases). Germline V gene sequence: CDR1 SQVTM, CDR2 ANQGSEA. V lost 5 bases to trimming and J lost 2 bases, with 16 bases between them. The CDR3 has 15 residues. The CDR3 is CSVPGVSGPYNEQFF. In DNA form, the CDR3 reads TGCAGCGTTCCGGGGGTCTCAGGACCCTACAATGAGCAGTTCTTC.

This clonotype occurred a few times. The rearrangement joins TRBV3-1 to TRBJ2-7; a weak D match, TRBD2 (6 bases). Trimming stripped 5 bases from V and 4 bases from J, with 12 bases between. The CDR3 totals 13 residues. Looked up from germline, CDR1 is LGHDT and CDR2 is YNNKEL (reference sequence). DNA for the CDR3: TGTGCCAGCAGCGGACACGCGGGGTACGAGCAGTACTTC. It encodes CASSGHAGYEQYF.

V is TRBV6-5 and J is TRBJ1-5; D possibly corresponds to TRBD1 (6 bases). CDR3 length: 13 residues. V lost 6 bases and J lost 7, with 13 bases in between. Germline V gene lookup returns CDR1 MNHEY and CDR2 SVGAGI. CDR3 coding DNA: TGTGCCAGCAGCCAGGACAGAAGGCAGCCCCAGCATTTT. Its protein product is CASSQDRRQPQHF.

A few counts support this clonotype. V and J are TRBV10-3 and TRBJ1-6, with a tentative D call TRBD1 (6 bases). From germline, CDR1 is ENHRY and CDR2 SYGVKD. With 3 bases removed from V and 9 bases from J, the gap between germline ends came to 15 bases. The CDR3 has 15 residues. CDR3 sequence reads: CAISDGTQGSSPLHF. CDR3 bases: TGTGCCATCAGTGACGGGACACAGGGAAGTTCACCCCTCCACTTT.

This clonotype was counted between two and nine times. The J gene is TRBJ2-1, the V gene TRBV12-3 or TRBV12-4; TRBD2 matches 9 bases. The V segment lost 5 bases and the J segment 8 bases; nucleotides outside the gene matches: 13. This CDR3 is 16 amino acids long. In DNA, the CDR3 is TGTGCCAGCAGTCTCATCGCGGGAGGGCCTTACGATGAGCAGTTCTTC. This gives the protein CASSLIAGGPYDEQFF.

V and J are TRBV28 and TRBJ2-7; 8 bases fit TRBD2. The CDR3 spans 14 residues. The germline V gene encodes CDR1 MDHEN and CDR2 SYDVKM. V lost 5 bases and J lost 2; bases outside the gene matches: 5. The CDR3 region is CASSTSGGAYEQYF. CDR3 in DNA: TGTGCCAGCAGTACCAGCGGGGGTGCCTACGAGCAGTACTTC.

The chain employs TRBV6-2 or TRBV6-3 and TRBJ2-7, with 7 bases fitting TRBD2. The germline CDR1 and CDR2 sequences are MNHEY and SVGEGT. The CDR3 is made up of 13 amino acids. The trim removed 0 bases at V and 12 bases at J, leaving 8 bases unmatched. The DNA of the CDR3 is TGTGCCAGCAGTTACTCACTAGCGACTGATGGGTACTTC. This gives the protein CASSYSLATDGYF.

This clonotype came up a few times. This rearrangement joins TRBV29-1 to TRBJ1-4; D is unresolved. The V end was cut by 4 bases, the J end by 2 bases, with 11 bases between. The CDR3 contains 14 residues. CDR1 is SQVTM and CDR2 is ANQGSEA in the germline V gene. CDR3 nucleotides: TGCAGCGTTGGAGGGAACCCGACTAATGAAAAACTGTTTTTT. It translates to CSVGGNPTNEKLFF.

J is TRBJ2-5 and V is TRBV28; no firm D call. The CDR3 has 14 amino acids. V gave up 6 bases and J gave up 5 bases, with 16 bases separating them. Germline V gives CDR1 MDHEN, CDR2 SYDVKM. The CDR3 here is CASSFLWVGETQYF. CDR3 nucleotide sequence: TGTGCCAGCAGCTTCTTGTGGGTTGGGGAGACCCAGTACTTC.

The rearrangement links TRBV20-1 to TRBJ1-6, with 7 bases that match TRBD1. V gave up 4 bases and J gave up 7 bases; unmatched junction bases: 16. There are 17 residues in the CDR3. CDR1 is DFQATT, CDR2 SNEGSKA, per germline (reference sequence). The CDR3 here is CSATKTQGSVGNSPLHF. CDR3 bases: TGCAGTGCTACGAAAACACAGGGGTCCGTGGGAAATTCACCCCTCCACTTT.

The chain joins TRBV9 to TRBJ2-1; 7 bases match TRBD1. J gave up 0 bases and V 2 bases, and 8 bases lay outside the gene matches. Germline CDR1 SGDLS, CDR2 YYNGEE. The CDR3 runs 17 residues. The CDR3 spells CASSVFEGQSSYNEQFF. The CDR3 region has the DNA TGTGCCAGCAGCGTTTTTGAGGGACAGAGCTCCTACAATGAGCAGTTCTTC.

The chain uses TRBV21-1 and TRBJ2-5; TRBD2, the D gene given by the table, was not confirmed from the DNA. TRBV21-1 is listed as a pseudogene. The CDR3 spans 15 residues. For the CDR3, the DNA is TGTGCCAGCAACCAATTCGGGGGGCCCCAAGAGACCCAGTACTTC. This gives the protein CASNQFGGPQETQYF.

This clonotype was seen more than once but under ten times. The chain recombines TRBV7-2 with TRBJ2-3; 7 nucleotides line up with TRBD1. Germline V gives CDR1 SGHTA, CDR2 FQGNSA. This CDR3 has 14 amino acids. Germline trimming cut 5 bases from V and 3 bases from J; bases unmatched to any gene: 5. The CDR3 is CASSIDRVTDTQYF. In DNA, the CDR3 is TGTGCCAGCAGCATTGACAGGGTAACAGATACGCAGTATTTT.

The chain joins TRBV24-1 to TRBJ2-5; D is ambiguous. The DNA end is a closer match to TRBJ2-1, so the J assignment may be wrong. Looked up from germline, CDR1 is KGHDR and CDR2 is SFDVKD. The CDR3 runs 11 residues. The CDR3 nucleotides read TGTGCCACCAGTGATGGCAATGAGCAGTTCTTC. Amino acids: CATSDGNEQFF.